This T cell receptor (beta chain) was obtained from a study of blood T cell repertoires in COVID-19. Study summary: COVID-19 samples collected from the United States, Italy and Spain covered acute and convalescent phases. PBMCs, B-cell-depleted T cells, or T cells provided the cDNA or gDNA that made up the material.

Germline assignment: CDR1 SQVTM and CDR2 ANQGSEA. V lost 8 bases and J 6 bases, leaving 19 bases between the germline ends. The CDR3 contains 13 residues. Original handling: Amplification of reference gene primers provided the estimated nucleated cell counts. Sequencing was performed with immunoSEQ multiplex PCR; in TCRdb, only in-frame clones are kept and a portion is missing. V and J calls and clone size are copied from that table; D and trimming were computed from the DNA. This table holds 99,000 or so clones, about four fifths found once. This receptor was identified in a woman in her 70s with acute or convalescent COVID-19. This chain connects TRBV29-1 to TRBJ1-1; maybe TRBD1 (6 bases). Sequences were obtained from peripheral blood. The CDR3 region has the DNA TGCAGCTTTTCGTCGTCACAGGGTGCTGAAGCTTTCTTT. Amino acid sequence: CSFSSSQGAEAFF.